This T cell receptor (beta chain) stems from a study of T cell responses to AZD1222 COVID-19 vaccine. Study-level findings and limits: Clonal diversity may have been underestimated in mostly white British donors. At baseline, just five to seven AZD1222 recipients tested seropositive. Spike-specific TCR breadth and depth rose after two AZD1222 doses.

Profiled with immunoSEQ multiplex PCR; TCRdb holds only in-frame clones, not every one. Found here are around 89,000 clones, over 75% of them singletons; the top ten hold more than 5%. Second-dose schedules of about 4 or about 12 weeks were combined. The CDR3 is made up of 16 amino acids. V lost 4 bases to trimming and J lost 0 bases; unmatched junction nucleotides: 3. Germline V gene sequence: CDR1 MNHNS, CDR2 SASEGT. Worth noting for this clone: Its antigen is as yet unknown. This CDR3 is also generated by other DNA sequences in the sample.

The sample in question was peripheral blood, obtained 28 days after the second AZD1222 dose. The chain employs TRBV6-1 and TRBJ1-3; 10 bases are shared with TRBD1. The sequence was collected from an adult who received the AZD1222 COVID-19 vaccine. CDR3 sequence: CASSGWTGGSGNTIYF. CDR3 sequence (DNA): TGTGCCAGCAGTGGCTGGACAGGGGGCTCTGGAAACACCATATATTTT.